This T cell receptor (beta chain) was profiled in a study of T cells in Graves' hyperthyroidism and ophthalmopathy. Study-wide context: The blood sample was taken at first diagnosis, before treatment began.

The germline CDR1 and CDR2 sequences are MGHRA and YSYEKL. This CDR3 is built from 16 residues. J gave up 3 bases and V 5 bases, and 12 bases lay outside the gene matches. TCR beta CDR3 region amplification was performed from RNA transcripts. Researchers ran a first-round RT-PCR on the TCR CDR3 using the HTBI primer set. TCRdb itself ran the multiplex PCR reads through MiXCR, one entry per CDR3 protein. The sample lists approximately 370,000 distinct CDR3 sequences, about 17% occurring once. Sequencing used blood. This clonotype originated in a woman aged 30 to 39 with Graves' hyperthyroidism that later progressed to Graves' ophthalmopathy. The chain employs TRBV4-1 and TRBJ2-5, with TRBD1 matching 7 bases. CDR3 loop: CASSRAGGTAKETQYF. As DNA, the CDR3 is TGCGCCAGCAGCAGGGCCGGTGGGACAGCCAAAGAGACCCAGTACTTC.